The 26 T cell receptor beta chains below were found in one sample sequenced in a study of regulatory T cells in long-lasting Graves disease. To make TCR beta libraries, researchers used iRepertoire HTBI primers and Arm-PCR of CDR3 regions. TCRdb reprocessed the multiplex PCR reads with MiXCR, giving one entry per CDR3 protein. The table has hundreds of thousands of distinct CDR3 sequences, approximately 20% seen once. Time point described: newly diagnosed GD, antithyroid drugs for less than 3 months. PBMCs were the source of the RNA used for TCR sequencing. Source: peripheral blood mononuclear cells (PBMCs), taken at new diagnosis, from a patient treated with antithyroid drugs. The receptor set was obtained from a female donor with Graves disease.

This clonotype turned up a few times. The CDR3 DNA sequence: TGCAGCGTTGAACAGGGTATAAATGAGCAGTTCTTC. This translates into CSVEQGINEQFF. The chain couples TRBV29-1 to TRBJ2-1; D possibly corresponds to TRBD1 (5 bases). The germline V gene encodes CDR1 SQVTM and CDR2 ANQGSEA. Between the trimmed V and J ends, which lost 2 bases and 7 bases, there was a span of 9 bases. CDR3 size: 12 residues.

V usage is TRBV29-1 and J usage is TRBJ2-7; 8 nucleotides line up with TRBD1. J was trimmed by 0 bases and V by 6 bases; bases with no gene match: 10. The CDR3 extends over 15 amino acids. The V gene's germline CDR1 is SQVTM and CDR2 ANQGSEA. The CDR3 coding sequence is TGCAGCGTGGAGTCCCACAGGGGGACCTCCTACGAGCAGTACTTC. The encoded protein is CSVESHRGTSYEQYF.

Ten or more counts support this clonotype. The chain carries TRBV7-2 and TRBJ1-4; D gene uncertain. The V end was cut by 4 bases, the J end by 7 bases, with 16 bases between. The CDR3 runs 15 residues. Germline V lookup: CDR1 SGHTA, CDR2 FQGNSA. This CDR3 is CASSYRAREIEKLFF. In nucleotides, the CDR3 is TGTGCCAGCAGCTACCGGGCCCGGGAGATTGAAAAACTGTTTTTT. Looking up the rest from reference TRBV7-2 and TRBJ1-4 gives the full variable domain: GAGVSQSPSNKVTEKGKDVELRCDPISGHTALYWYRQSLGQGLEFLIYFQGNSAPDKSGLPSDRFSAERTGGSVSTLTIQRTQQEDSAVYLCASSYRAREIEKLFFGSGTQLSVL.

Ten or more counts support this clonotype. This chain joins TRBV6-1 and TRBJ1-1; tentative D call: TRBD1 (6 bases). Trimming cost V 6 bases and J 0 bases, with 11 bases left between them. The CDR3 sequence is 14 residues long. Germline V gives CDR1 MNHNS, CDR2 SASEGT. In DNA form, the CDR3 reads TGTGCCAGCAGACATGGACAGATGAACACTGAAGCTTTCTTT. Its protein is CASRHGQMNTEAFF.

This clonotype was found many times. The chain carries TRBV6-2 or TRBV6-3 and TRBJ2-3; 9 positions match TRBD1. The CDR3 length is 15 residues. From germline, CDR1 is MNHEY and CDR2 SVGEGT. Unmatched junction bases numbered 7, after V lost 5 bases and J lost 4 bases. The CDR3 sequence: CASSPQGAKADTQYF. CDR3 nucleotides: TGTGCCAGCAGTCCACAGGGGGCGAAGGCAGATACGCAGTATTTT.

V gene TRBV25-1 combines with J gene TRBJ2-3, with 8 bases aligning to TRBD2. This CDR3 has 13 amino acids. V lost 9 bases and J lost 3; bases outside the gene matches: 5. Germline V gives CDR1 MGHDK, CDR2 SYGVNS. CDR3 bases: TGTGCCAGGAGCGGGAGAGTTACAGATACGCAGTATTTT. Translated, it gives CARSGRVTDTQYF.

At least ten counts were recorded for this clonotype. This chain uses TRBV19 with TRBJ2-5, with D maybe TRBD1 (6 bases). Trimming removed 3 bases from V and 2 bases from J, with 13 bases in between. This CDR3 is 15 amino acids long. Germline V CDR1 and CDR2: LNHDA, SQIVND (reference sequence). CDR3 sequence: CASSIVRGLQETQYF. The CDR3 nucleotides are TGTGCCAGTAGTATTGTCAGGGGATTACAAGAGACCCAGTACTTC.

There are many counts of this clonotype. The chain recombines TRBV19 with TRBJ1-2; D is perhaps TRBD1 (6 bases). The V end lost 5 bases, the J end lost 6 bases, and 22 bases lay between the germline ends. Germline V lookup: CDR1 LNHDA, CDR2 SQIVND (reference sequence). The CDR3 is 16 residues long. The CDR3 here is CASSDLGTKGLDGYTF. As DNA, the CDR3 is TGTGCCAGTAGTGACCTCGGGACAAAAGGACTAGATGGCTACACCTTC. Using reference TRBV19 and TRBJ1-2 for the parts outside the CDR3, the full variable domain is DGGITQSPKYLFRKEGQNVTLSCEQNLNHDAMYWYRQDPGQGLRLIYYSQIVNDFQKGDIAEGYSVSREKKESFPLTVTSAQKNPTAFYLCASSDLGTKGLDGYTFGSGTRLTVV.

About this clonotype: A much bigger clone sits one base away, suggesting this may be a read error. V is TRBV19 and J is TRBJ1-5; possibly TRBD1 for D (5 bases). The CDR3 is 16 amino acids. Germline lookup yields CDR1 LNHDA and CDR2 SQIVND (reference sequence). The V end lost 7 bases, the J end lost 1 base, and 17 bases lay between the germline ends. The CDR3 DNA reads TGTGCCAGTAATCCCCGCGGGGCAGACAGCAATCAGCCCCAGCATTTT. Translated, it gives CASNPRGADSNQPQHF.

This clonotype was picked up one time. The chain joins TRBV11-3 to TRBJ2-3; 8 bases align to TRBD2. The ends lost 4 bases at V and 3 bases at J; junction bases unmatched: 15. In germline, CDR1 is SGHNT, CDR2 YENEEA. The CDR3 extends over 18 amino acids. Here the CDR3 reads CASSSAAGVRGGTDTQYF. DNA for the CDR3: TGTGCCAGCAGCTCCGCAGCGGGAGTGAGGGGGGGGACAGATACGCAGTATTTT.

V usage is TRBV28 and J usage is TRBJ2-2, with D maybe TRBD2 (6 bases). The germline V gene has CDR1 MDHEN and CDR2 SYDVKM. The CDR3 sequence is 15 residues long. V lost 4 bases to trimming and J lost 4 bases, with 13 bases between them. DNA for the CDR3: TGTGCCAGCAGTTCCCCTGGAGGGGTCACCGGGGAGCTGTTTTTT. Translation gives CASSSPGGVTGELFF.

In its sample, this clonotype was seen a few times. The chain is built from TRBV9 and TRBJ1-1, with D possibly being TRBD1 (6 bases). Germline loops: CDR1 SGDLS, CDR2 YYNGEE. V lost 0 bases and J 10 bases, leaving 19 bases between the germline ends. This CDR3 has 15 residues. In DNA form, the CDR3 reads TGTGCCAGCAGCGTAGGGGCTACGGGGGGCTTTAGAGCTTTCTTT. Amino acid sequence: CASSVGATGGFRAFF.

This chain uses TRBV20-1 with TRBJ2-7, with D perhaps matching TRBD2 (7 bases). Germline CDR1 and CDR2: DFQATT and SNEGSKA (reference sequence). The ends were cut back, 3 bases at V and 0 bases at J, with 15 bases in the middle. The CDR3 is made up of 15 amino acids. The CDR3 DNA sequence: TGCAGTGCTAGGGGAGGGACATGGGCCTCCTACGAGCAGTACTTC. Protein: CSARGGTWASYEQYF.

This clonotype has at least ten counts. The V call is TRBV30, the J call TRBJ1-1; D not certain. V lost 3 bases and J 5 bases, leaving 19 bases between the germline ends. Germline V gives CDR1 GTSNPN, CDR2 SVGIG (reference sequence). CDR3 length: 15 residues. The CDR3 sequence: CAWRKLLLGGTEAFF. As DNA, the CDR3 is TGTGCCTGGAGGAAGCTGTTGTTAGGAGGGACTGAAGCTTTCTTT.

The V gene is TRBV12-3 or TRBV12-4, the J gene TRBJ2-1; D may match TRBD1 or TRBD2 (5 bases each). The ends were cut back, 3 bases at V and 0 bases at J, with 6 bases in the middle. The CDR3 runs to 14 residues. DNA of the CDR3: TGTGCCAGCAGTTTGGGACCCTCCTACAATGAGCAGTTCTTC. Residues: CASSLGPSYNEQFF.

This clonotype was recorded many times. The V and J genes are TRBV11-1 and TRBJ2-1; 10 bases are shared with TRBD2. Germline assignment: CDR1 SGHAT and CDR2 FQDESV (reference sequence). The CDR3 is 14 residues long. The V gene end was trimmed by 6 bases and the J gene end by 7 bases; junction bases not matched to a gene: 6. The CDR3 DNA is TGTGCCAGCAGGCGAGCGGGAGGGGGAAATGAGCAGTTCTTC. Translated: CASRRAGGGNEQFF.

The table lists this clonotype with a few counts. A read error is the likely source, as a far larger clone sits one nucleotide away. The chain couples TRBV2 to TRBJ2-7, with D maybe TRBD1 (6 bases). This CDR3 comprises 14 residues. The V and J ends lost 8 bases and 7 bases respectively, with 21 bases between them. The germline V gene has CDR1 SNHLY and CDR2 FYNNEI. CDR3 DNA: TGTGCCAGCGCCCCTTCGAGGGGGAACAATGAGCAGTACTTC. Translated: CASAPSRGNNEQYF.

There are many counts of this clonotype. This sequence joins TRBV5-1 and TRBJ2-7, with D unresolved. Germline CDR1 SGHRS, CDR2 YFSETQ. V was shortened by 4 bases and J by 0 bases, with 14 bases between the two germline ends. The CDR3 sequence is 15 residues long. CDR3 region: CASSNGQTGSYEQYF. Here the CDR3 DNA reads TGCGCCAGCAGCAATGGTCAGACGGGCTCCTACGAGCAGTACTTC.

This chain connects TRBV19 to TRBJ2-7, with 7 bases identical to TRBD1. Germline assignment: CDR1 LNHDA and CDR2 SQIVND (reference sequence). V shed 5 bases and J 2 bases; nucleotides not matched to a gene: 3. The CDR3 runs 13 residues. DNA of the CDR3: TGTGCCAGTAGTTTCACAGGGGCCTACGAGCAGTACTTC. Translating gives CASSFTGAYEQYF.

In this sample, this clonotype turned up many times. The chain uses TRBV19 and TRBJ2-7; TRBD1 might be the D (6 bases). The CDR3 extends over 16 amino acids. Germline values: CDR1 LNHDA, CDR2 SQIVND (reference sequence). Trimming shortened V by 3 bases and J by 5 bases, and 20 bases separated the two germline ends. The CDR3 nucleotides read TGTGCCAGTAGTATCGCCGGGGCAGGGACATCTGACGAGCAGTACTTC. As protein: CASSIAGAGTSDEQYF.

As DNA, the CDR3 is TGCGCCAGCAGATACACGGTCACCGGGGAGCTGTTTTTT. This codes for CASRYTVTGELFF. V gene TRBV5-1 combines with J gene TRBJ2-2; the D is unclear. CDR3 length: 13 residues. Germline V gene lookup returns CDR1 SGHRS and CDR2 YFSETQ. V dropped 5 bases and J dropped 4 bases, with 9 bases sitting between them. Looking up the rest from reference TRBV5-1 and TRBJ2-2 gives the full variable domain: KAGVTQTPRYLIKTRGQQVTLSCSPISGHRSVSWYQQTPGQGLQFLFEYFSETQRNKGNFPGRFSGRQFSNSRSEMNVSTLELGDSALYLCASRYTVTGELFFGEGSRLTVL.

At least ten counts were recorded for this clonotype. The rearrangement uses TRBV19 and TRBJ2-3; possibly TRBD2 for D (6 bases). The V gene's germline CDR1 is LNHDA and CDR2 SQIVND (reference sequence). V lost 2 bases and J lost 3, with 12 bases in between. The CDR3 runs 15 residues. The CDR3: CASSIPFRGTDTQYF. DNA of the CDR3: TGTGCCAGTAGTATACCCTTCCGGGGGACAGATACGCAGTATTTT.

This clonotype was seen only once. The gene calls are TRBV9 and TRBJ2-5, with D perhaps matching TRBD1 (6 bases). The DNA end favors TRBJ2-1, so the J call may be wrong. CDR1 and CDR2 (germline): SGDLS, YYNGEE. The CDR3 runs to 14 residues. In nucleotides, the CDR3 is TGTGCCAGCAGCTTATTGGACAGTCGTAATGAGCAGTTCTTC. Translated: CASSLLDSRNEQFF.

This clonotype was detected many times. This chain's CDR3 is CASSLGMDTEAFF. CDR3 in DNA: TGTGCCAGCAGTTTAGGCATGGACACTGAAGCTTTCTTT. V is TRBV28 and J is TRBJ1-1; D gene unclear. Per germline, CDR1 MDHEN and CDR2 SYDVKM. The CDR3 length is 13 residues. V lost 2 bases, J lost 3 bases, and 7 bases lay in between.

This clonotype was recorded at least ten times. DNA of the CDR3: TGTGCCAGCAGCCTAACGTCCGGGGCGAGGGAGCAGTACTTC. As protein: CASSLTSGAREQYF. V usage is TRBV3-1 and J usage is TRBJ2-7; D could derive from TRBD1 or TRBD2 (5 bases each). Germline V lookup: CDR1 LGHDT, CDR2 YNNKEL (reference sequence). The CDR3 is 14 residues long. Trimming shortened V by 4 bases and J by 7 bases, and 17 bases separated the two germline ends.

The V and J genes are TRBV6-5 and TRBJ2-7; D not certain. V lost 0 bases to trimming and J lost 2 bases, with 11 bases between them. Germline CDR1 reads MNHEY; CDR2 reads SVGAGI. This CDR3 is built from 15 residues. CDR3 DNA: TGTGCCAGCAGTTACTCGGCCTCATCACCCTACGAGCAGTACTTC. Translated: CASSYSASSPYEQYF.